The sequence of this TCR beta chain was determined in a study of T cell repertoires in cytomegalovirus infection. Only a few counts were recorded for this clonotype. Its antigen is currently unknown. With V trimmed by 2 bases and J by 3 bases, 17 bases remained unmatched. This CDR3 has 20 amino acids. Per the germline V gene, CDR1 is MNHEY and CDR2 is SVGAGI. TCRdb re-analysed the reads in MiXCR, keeping a single row per CDR3 protein. The table includes more than 150,000 distinct CDR3 sequences, roughly 17% detected once. Study-wide results and limits: What dominated the ex vivo response were HLA-C-restricted CMV-specific TCR beta clonotypes.

The chain joins TRBV6-5 to TRBJ2-3, with TRBD2 matching over 10 bases. Sequences were obtained from CD8+ T cells from PBMCs. This sequence originates from a human donor in good health (CMV status not recorded). Some clones in this sample may be carry-over from other donors' samples. CDR3 DNA sequence: TGTGCCAGCAGTTACAGCTTGCCTAGCGGGGGTTCTAGCATGACAGATACGCAGTATTTT. Residues: CASSYSLPSGGSSMTDTQYF.